This T cell receptor (beta chain) was sequenced during a study of T cell responses to AZD1222 COVID-19 vaccine. Produced via immunoSEQ multiplex PCR; TCRdb's table is partial and in-frame only. The table includes 130,000 to 150,000 clones, approximately 90% detected once. CDR3 length: 17 amino acids. The V and J ends lost 4 bases and 3 bases, in that order; junction bases with no gene match: 10. Germline loops: CDR1 LGHNA, CDR2 YNFKEQ. This material consisted of peripheral blood, taken 28 days after the second AZD1222 dose. This clonotype was sampled from an adult who received the AZD1222 COVID-19 vaccine. The chain joins TRBV4-2 to TRBJ2-7; 12 bases are a match to TRBD2. Written as DNA, the CDR3 is TGTGCCAGCAGCCTGACTAGCGGGAGATCAGTTTACTACGAGCAGTACTTC. Translation: CASSLTSGRSVYYEQYF.